This record covers a single T cell receptor beta chain. The data are from a study of blood T cell repertoires in COVID-19. On the study more broadly: Sites across the United States, Italy and Spain contributed samples from acute and convalescent COVID-19.

Per the original data handling: Reference gene primer amplification gave estimated nucleated cell counts. Data came from immunoSEQ multiplex PCR; TCRdb stores just in-frame clones and leaves some out. D and trimming were read from the DNA, whereas the V and J calls and clone size are those reported in that table. This table has about 200,000 clones, more than 70% appearing once. The sequenced sample consisted of peripheral blood. The sequence was obtained from a human donor in a cohort sampled during active COVID-19.

This CDR3 reads CAWSFSEEKLFF. In nucleotides, the CDR3 is TGTGCCTGGAGCTTTAGCGAGGAAAAACTGTTTTTT. The chain employs TRBV30 and TRBJ1-4; D is unresolved. The V gene's germline CDR1 is GTSNPN and CDR2 SVGIG (reference sequence). This CDR3 region has 12 residues. V lost 3 bases, J lost 8 bases, and 10 bases lay in between. The full variable domain, rest sourced from reference TRBV30 and TRBJ1-4, is SQTIHQWPATLVQPVGSPLSLECTVEGTSNPNLYWYRQAAGRGLQLLFYSVGIGQISSEVPQNLSASRPQDRQFILSSKKLLLSDSGFYLCAWSFSEEKLFFGSGTQLSVL.